The rows below give T cell receptor beta chains drawn from one sample of a study of cytomegalovirus exposure and HLA in healthy donors. Assay: immunoSEQ multiplex PCR; the TCRdb copy retains only in-frame clones and omits some. Among roughly 88,000 clones listed, approximately 70% were seen once. Sequencing was done on a sample of PBMCs. These receptor sequences come from a man aged 50 or older in good health and CMV-seronegative. CDR3s include the opening cysteine and the closing phenylalanine or tryptophan. A D gene is named only where the DNA matches it firmly. Clone size is shown for a subset of rows, as once, few, many or a class of expanded clone.

TRBJ1-3 | - | TRBD1 | TRBV10-3 | 16 | CAISDGRGLTGNTIYF | TGTGCCATCAGTGACGGCAGGGGGCTTACTGGAAACACCATATATTTT
TRBJ2-5 | - | TRBD2 | TRBV5-4 | 15 | CASSLERGSQETQYF | TGTGCCAGCAGCTTGGAGCGGGGTTCCCAAGAGACCCAGTACTTC
TRBJ2-1 | - | - | TRBV20-1 | 11 | CSADGSPEQFF | TGCAGTGCCGACGGGTCCCCTGAGCAGTTCTTC
TRBJ1-4 | - | - | TRBV10-2 | 13 | CASRAGINEKLFF | TGCGCCAGCAGAGCAGGGATTAATGAAAAACTGTTTTTT
TRBJ1-2 | - | - | TRBV5-4 | 15 | CASSWEEGWRYGYTF | TGTGCCAGCAGTTGGGAGGAAGGGTGGAGGTATGGCTACACCTTC
TRBJ2-1 | - | TRBD1 | TRBV7-7 | 13 | CASSKDRGVEQFF | TGTGCTAGCAGTAAGGACAGGGGAGTTGAGCAGTTCTTC
TRBJ1-2 | - | - | TRBV5-1 | 16 | CASSLAAGVASYGYTF | TGCGCCAGCAGCTTGGCGGCGGGGGTCGCAAGCTATGGCTACACCTTC
TRBJ2-7 | - | - | TRBV4-3 | 16 | CASSQERYQGPYEQYF | TGCGCCAGCAGCCAAGAGAGGTACCAGGGGCCCTACGAGCAGTACTTC
TRBJ2-3 | - | - | TRBV27 | 13 | CASSFNMRGTQYF | TGTGCCAGCAGTTTTAATATGCGCGGTACGCAGTATTTT
TRBJ2-5 | once | TRBD1 | TRBV30 | 13 | CAWERQGGETQYF | TGTGCCTGGGAACGACAGGGTGGGGAGACCCAGTACTTC
TRBJ1-5 | - | - | TRBV19 | 16 | CASSIRRQPGDQPQHF | TGTGCCAGTAGTATAAGGAGGCAGCCCGGGGATCAGCCCCAGCATTTT
TRBJ2-1 | - | TRBD2 | TRBV7-8 | 16 | CASRRQRGNPPDEQFF | TGTGCCAGCAGGAGACAGCGGGGAAATCCCCCTGATGAGCAGTTCTTC
TRBJ2-4 | few | TRBD1 | TRBV10-3 | 18 | CAISESIGTGWERNIQYF | TGTGCCATCAGTGAGTCAATCGGGACAGGGTGGGAGAGAAACATTCAGTACTTC
TRBJ1-6 | few | - | TRBV27 | 12 | CASSFVNSPLHF | TGTGCCAGCAGTTTCGTTAATTCACCCCTCCACTTT
TRBJ1-1 | - | - | TRBV7-9 | 13 | CASRRPTNTEAFF | TGTGCCAGCAGACGTCCAACAAACACTGAAGCTTTCTTT
TRBJ2-1 | few | TRBD2 | TRBV27 | 15 | CASSSSSGGAIVPFF | TGTGCCAGCAGTTCCTCTAGCGGGGGGGCAATTGTGCCGTTCTTC
TRBJ2-7 | - | - | TRBV29-1 | 15 | CSVDGFVGGLDEQYF | TGCAGCGTTGACGGGTTTGTGGGGGGGCTCGACGAGCAGTACTTC
TRBJ2-3 | - | TRBD2 | TRBV10-3 | 16 | CAISESLAGYTDTQYF | TGTGCCATCAGTGAGTCGCTAGCGGGGTACACAGATACGCAGTATTTT
TRBJ2-5 | - | TRBD2 | TRBV9 | 15 | CASSPGLAGGETQYF | TGTGCCAGCAGCCCAGGGCTAGCGGGGGGTGAGACCCAGTACTTC
TRBJ1-2 | - | - | TRBV28 | 13 | CAILGAGRRGYTF | TGTGCCATCCTCGGCGCGGGGCGGCGGGGCTACACCTTC
TRBJ1-5 | - | TRBD1 | TRBV28 | 13 | CASSFGGQQPQHF | TGTGCCAGCAGTTTCGGGGGACAGCAGCCCCAGCATTTT
TRBJ2-1 | - | - | TRBV7-9 | 15 | CASSLAGSSYNEQFF | TGTGCCAGCAGCTTGGCAGGAAGCTCCTACAATGAGCAGTTCTTC
TRBJ2-5 | - | - | TRBV7-2 | 13 | CASSLGPPETQYF | TGTGCCAGCAGCTTAGGGCCACCGGAGACCCAGTACTTC
TRBJ1-2 | - | - | TRBV30 | 15 | CAWSPPTPGVNGYTF | TGTGCCTGGAGTCCCCCAACCCCCGGTGTCAATGGCTACACCTTC
TRBJ1-3 | medium-sized | - | TRBV6-5 | 15 | CASSRGLSSGNTIYF | TGTGCCAGCAGCAGGGGCCTGAGCTCTGGAAACACCATATATTTT
TRBJ2-1 | few | TRBD2 | TRBV5-1 | 16 | CASSRSPGGAYNEQFF | TGCGCCAGCAGCCGCTCCCCGGGAGGGGCCTACAATGAGCAGTTCTTC
TRBJ2-1 | - | TRBD2 | TRBV4-2 | 15 | CASRDERGNYNEQFF | TGTGCCAGCAGGGACGAGCGGGGGAACTACAATGAGCAGTTCTTC
TRBJ2-6 | - | - | TRBV7-9 | 17 | CASRPRIREPGANVLTF | TGTGCCAGCAGGCCCAGGATCCGGGAACCTGGGGCCAACGTCCTGACTTTC
TRBJ2-7 | few | - | TRBV5-1 | 14 | CASSSRVRSYEQYF | TGCGCCAGCAGCTCTCGGGTCCGGTCGTACGAGCAGTACTTC
TRBJ2-2 | - | TRBD2 | TRBV5-1 | 16 | CASSPAAGRDTGELFF | TGCGCCAGCAGCCCTGCCGCGGGGAGGGACACCGGGGAGCTGTTTTTT
TRBJ1-2 | - | TRBD1 | TRBV7-9 | 14 | CASSLSQGWYGYTF | TGTGCCAGCAGCTTATCACAGGGGTGGTATGGCTACACCTTC